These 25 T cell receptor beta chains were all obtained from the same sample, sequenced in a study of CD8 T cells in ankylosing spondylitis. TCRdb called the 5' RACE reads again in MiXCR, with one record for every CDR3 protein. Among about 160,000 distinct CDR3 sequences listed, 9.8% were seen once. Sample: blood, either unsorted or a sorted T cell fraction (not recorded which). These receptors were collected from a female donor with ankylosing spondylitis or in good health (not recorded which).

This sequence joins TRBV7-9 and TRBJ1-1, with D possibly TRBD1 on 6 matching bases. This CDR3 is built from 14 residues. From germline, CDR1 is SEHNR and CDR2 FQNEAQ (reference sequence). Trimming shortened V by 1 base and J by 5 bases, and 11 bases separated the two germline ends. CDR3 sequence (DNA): TGTGCCAGCAGCTTAGTACACCAGGGGACTGAAGCTTTCTTT. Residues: CASSLVHQGTEAFF.

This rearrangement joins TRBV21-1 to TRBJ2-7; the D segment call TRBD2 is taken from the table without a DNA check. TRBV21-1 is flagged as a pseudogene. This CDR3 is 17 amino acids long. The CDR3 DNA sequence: TGTGCCAGCAGCAAAATAGCTGAGCGGGATCTCTCCTACGAGCAGTACTTC. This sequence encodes CASSKIAERDLSYEQYF.

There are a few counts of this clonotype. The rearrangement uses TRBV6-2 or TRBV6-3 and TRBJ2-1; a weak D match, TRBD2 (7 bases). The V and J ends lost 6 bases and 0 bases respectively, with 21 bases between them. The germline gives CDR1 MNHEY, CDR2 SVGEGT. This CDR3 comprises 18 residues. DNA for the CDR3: TGTGCCAGCAGCCCTCGCTGGAAGGGGGAGGGCTCCTACAATGAGCAGTTCTTC. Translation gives CASSPRWKGEGSYNEQFF.

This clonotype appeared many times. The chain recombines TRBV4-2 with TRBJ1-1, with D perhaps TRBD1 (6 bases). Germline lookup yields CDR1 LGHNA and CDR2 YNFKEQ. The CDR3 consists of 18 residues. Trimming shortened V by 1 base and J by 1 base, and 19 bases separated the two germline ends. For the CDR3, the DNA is TGTGCCAGCAGCCAAGTTCAGGAAACAGGGAGGAGGAACACTGAAGCTTTCTTT. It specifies CASSQVQETGRRNTEAFF.

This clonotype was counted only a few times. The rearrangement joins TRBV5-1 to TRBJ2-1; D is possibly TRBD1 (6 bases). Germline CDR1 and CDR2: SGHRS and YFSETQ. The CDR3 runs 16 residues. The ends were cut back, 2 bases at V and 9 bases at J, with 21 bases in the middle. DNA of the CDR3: TGCGCCAGCAGCTTTAGTGGGGCAGGGGACAATCTTGAGCAGTTCTTC. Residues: CASSFSGAGDNLEQFF.

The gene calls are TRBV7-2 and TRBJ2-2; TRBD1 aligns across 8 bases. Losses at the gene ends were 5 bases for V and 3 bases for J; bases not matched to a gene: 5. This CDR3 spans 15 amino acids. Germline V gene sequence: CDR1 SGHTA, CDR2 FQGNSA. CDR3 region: CASSVPGQDTGELFF. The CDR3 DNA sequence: TGTGCCAGCAGCGTCCCGGGACAGGACACCGGGGAGCTGTTTTTT.

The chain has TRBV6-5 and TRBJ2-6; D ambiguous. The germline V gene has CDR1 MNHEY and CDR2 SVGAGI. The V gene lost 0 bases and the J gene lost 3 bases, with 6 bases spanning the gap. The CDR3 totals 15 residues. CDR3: CASSYSIGGANVLTF. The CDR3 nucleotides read TGTGCCAGCAGTTACTCGATAGGTGGGGCCAACGTCCTGACTTTC.

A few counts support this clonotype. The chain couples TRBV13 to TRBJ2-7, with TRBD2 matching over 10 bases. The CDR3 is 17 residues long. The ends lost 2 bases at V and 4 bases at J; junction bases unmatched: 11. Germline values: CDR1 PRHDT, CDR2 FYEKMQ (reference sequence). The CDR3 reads CASSLLLAGTQGYEQYF. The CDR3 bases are TGTGCCAGCAGCTTATTACTAGCGGGGACACAGGGGTACGAGCAGTACTTC. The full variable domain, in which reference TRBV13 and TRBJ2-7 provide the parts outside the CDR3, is AAGVIQSPRHLIKEKRETATLKCYPIPRHDTVYWYQQGPGQDPQFLISFYEKMQSDKGSIPDRFSAQQFSDYHSELNMSSLELGDSALYFCASSLLLAGTQGYEQYFGPGTRLTVT.

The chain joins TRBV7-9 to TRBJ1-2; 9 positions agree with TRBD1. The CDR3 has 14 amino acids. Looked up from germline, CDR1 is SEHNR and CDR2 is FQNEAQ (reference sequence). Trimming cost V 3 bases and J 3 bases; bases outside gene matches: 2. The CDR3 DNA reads TGTGCCAGCAGCTTTACAGGGGGCGACTATGGCTACACCTTC. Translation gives CASSFTGGDYGYTF.

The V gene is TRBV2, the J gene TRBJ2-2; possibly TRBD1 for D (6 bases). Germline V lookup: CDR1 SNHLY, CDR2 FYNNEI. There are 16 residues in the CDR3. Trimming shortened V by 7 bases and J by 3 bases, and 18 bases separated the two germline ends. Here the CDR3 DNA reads TGTGCCAGCAAAACAGGGCAAAACTCCTACACCGGGGAGCTGTTTTTT. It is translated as CASKTGQNSYTGELFF.

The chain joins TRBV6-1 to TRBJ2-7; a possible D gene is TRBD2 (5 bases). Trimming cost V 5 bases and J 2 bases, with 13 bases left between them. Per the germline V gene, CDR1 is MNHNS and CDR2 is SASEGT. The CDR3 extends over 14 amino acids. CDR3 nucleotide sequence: TGTGCCAGCAGTCTGGGAGCCAGAGCCTACGAGCAGTACTTC. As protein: CASSLGARAYEQYF.

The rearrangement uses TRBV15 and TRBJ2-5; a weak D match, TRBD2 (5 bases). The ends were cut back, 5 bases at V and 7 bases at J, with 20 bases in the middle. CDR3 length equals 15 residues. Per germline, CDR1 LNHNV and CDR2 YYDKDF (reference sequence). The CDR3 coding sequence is TGTGCCACCAGCCCCGCCTTACTAGGAGGCACGACCCAGTACTTC. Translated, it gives CATSPALLGGTTQYF.

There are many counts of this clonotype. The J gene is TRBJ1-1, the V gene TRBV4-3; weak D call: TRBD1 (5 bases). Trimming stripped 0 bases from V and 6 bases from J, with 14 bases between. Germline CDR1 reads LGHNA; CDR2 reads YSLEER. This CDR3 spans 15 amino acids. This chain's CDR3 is CASSQERGIRAEAFF. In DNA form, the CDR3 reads TGCGCCAGCAGCCAAGAGAGGGGCATCAGGGCTGAAGCTTTCTTT.

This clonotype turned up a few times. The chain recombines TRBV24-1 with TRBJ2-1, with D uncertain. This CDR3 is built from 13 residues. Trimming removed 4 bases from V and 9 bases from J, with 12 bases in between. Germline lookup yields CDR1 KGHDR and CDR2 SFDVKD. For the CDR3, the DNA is TGTGCCACCAGTGACCCATTTGATAGTGAGCAGTTCTTC. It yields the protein CATSDPFDSEQFF.

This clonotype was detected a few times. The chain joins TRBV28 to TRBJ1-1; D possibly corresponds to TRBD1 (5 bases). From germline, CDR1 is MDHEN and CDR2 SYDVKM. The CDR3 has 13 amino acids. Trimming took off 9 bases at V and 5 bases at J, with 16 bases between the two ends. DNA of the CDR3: TGTGCCAGTAACCCTGGGGGAGGTACTGAAGCTTTCTTT. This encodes CASNPGGGTEAFF.

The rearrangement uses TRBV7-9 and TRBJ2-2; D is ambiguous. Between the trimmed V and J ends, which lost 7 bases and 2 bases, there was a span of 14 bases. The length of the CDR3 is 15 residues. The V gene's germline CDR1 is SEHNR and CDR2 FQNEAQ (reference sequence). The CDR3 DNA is TGTGCCAGCACCCCTCAGCAGCTAAACACCGGGGAGCTGTTTTTT. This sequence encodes CASTPQQLNTGELFF.

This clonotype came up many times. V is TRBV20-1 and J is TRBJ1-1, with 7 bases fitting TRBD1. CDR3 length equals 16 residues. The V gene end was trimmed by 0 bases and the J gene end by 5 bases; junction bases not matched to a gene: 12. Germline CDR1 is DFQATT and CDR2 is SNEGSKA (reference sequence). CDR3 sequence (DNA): TGCAGTGCTAGAGAAGACAACAGGGGTATGAGTACTGAAGCTTTCTTT. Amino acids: CSAREDNRGMSTEAFF.

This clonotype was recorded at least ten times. CDR3 sequence reads: CASSVGSRTNGYTF. The CDR3 nucleotides read TGTGCCAGCAGCGTAGGCAGCAGGACCAACGGCTACACCTTC. V usage is TRBV9 and J usage is TRBJ1-2, with D uncertain. V was shortened by 0 bases and J by 8 bases, with 14 bases between the two germline ends. The CDR3 spans 14 residues. Per germline, CDR1 SGDLS and CDR2 YYNGEE. The full variable domain, completed using reference TRBV9 and TRBJ1-2, is DSGVTQTPKHLITATGQRVTLRCSPRSGDLSVYWYQQSLDQGLQFLIQYYNGEERAKGNILERFSAQQFPDLHSELNLSSLELGDSALYFCASSVGSRTNGYTFGSGTRLTVV.

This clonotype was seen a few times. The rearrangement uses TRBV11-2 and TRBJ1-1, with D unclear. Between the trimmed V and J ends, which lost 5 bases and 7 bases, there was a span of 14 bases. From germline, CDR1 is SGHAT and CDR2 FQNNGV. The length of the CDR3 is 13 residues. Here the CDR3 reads CASSLQGGIEAFF. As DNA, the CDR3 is TGTGCCAGCAGCCTCCAAGGAGGGATTGAAGCTTTCTTT. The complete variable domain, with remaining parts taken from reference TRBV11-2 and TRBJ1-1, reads EAGVAQSPRYKIIEKRQSVAFWCNPISGHATLYWYQQILGQGPKLLIQFQNNGVVDDSQLPKDRFSAERLKGVDSTLKIQPAKLEDSAVYLCASSLQGGIEAFFGQGTRLTVV.

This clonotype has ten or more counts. CDR3 in amino acids: CASTKEDRGDTQYF. In nucleotides, the CDR3 is TGTGCCAGCACTAAGGAGGACAGGGGGGATACCCAGTACTTC. V gene TRBV12-3 or TRBV12-4 combines with J gene TRBJ2-5; 10 bases map to TRBD1. This CDR3 comprises 14 residues. Trimming removed 7 bases from V and 8 bases from J; junction bases left unmatched: 10.

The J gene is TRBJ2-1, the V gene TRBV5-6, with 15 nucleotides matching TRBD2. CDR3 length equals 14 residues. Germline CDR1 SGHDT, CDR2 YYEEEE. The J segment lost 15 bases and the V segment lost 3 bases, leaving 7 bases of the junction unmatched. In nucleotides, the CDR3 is TGTGCCAGCAGCTCGGGACTAGCGGGAGGCTTGATGTTCTTC. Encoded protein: CASSSGLAGGLMFF.

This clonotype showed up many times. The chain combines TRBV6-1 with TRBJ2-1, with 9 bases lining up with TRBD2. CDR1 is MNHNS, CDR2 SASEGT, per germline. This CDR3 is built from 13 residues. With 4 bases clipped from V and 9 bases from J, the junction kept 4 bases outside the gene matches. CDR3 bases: TGTGCCAGCAGTGTGGCGGGAGGGCTTGAGCAGTTCTTC. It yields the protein CASSVAGGLEQFF.

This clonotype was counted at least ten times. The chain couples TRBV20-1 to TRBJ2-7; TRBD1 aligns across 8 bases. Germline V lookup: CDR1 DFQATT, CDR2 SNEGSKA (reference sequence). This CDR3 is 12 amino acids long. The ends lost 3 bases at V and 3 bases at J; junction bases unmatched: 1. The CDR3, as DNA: TGCAGTGCTAGGGACAGGGTCTACGAGCAGTACTTC. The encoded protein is CSARDRVYEQYF.

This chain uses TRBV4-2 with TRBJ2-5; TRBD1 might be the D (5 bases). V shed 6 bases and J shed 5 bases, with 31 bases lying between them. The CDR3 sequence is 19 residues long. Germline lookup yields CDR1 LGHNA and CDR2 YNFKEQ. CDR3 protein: CASRPPLQESALDLETQYF. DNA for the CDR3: TGTGCCAGCAGGCCCCCTTTACAGGAATCTGCTTTGGATTTGGAGACCCAGTACTTC.

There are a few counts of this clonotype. CDR3 residues: CASSLEAGFNEQFF. The CDR3 DNA is TGTGCCAGCAGCTTAGAGGCAGGGTTCAATGAGCAGTTCTTC. V usage is TRBV7-9 and J usage is TRBJ2-1, with a possible D match to TRBD1 (5 bases). The CDR3 totals 14 residues. From germline, CDR1 is SEHNR and CDR2 FQNEAQ (reference sequence). Trimming took 1 base from V and 6 from J, leaving 10 bases between them.